This TCR beta chain was recovered during a study of siplizumab effects on memory and regulatory T cells. Findings and limits, study-wide: Suppression by proliferating Tregs derived from siplizumab cultures was not verified. It seemed that naive T cells were more diverse than memory cells and were major contributors to the alloresponse. Solely a minor proportion of alloreactive clones could be assigned to unstimulated subsets.

Repertoires were generated with immunoSEQ multiplex PCR, while TCRdb's copy carries only in-frame clones and drops some. Found here are fewer than 30,000 clones, around 80% of them singletons; the top ten hold about 25%. The V and J ends lost 3 bases and 3 bases respectively, with 15 bases between them. The CDR3 totals 16 residues. Looked up from germline, CDR1 is SGHRS and CDR2 is YFSETQ. To note about this clone: What it binds is unknown.

This TCR derives from a human donor in good health. The sequenced sample was memory CD4+ T cells sorted from blood. J is TRBJ2-2 and V is TRBV5-1, with D maybe TRBD2 (6 bases). CDR3 nucleotides: TGCGCCAGCAGCTACCCCGCGGGGATATACACCGGGGAGCTGTTTTTT. As protein: CASSYPAGIYTGELFF.